Shown below are 9 T cell receptor beta chains from a single sample sequenced in a study of monozygotic twins with inflammatory bowel disease. Reanalyzing the 5' RACE reads, TCRdb keeps one entry per CDR3 protein, without DNA. The sample includes around 450,000 distinct CDR3 sequences. The specimen sequenced was blood. The source of these receptors is a human donor with ulcerative colitis or Crohn's disease, or a healthy co-twin of an affected twin (not recorded which).

V is TRBV12-3 or TRBV12-4 and J is TRBJ2-3; there is no DNA to check the TCRdb D call of TRBD1. This CDR3 comprises 15 residues. The CDR3 protein is CASSFSGTSADTQYF.

The rearrangement joins TRBV6-6 to TRBJ2-3. CDR1 and CDR2 from the germline V gene are MNHNY and SVGAGI (reference sequence). CDR3 length equals 14 residues. The CDR3 spells CASSYFGNTDTQYF.

CDR3 region: CASSLMDNTEAFF. The gene calls are TRBV5-1 and TRBJ1-1. The CDR3 consists of 13 residues. Germline CDR1 is SGHRS and CDR2 is YFSETQ. Filled out from reference TRBV5-1 and TRBJ1-1, the complete variable domain reads KAGVTQTPRYLIKTRGQQVTLSCSPISGHRSVSWYQQTPGQGLQFLFEYFSETQRNKGNFPGRFSGRQFSNSRSEMNVSTLELGDSALYLCASSLMDNTEAFFGQGTRLTVV.

The rearrangement uses TRBV6-2 or TRBV6-3 and TRBJ2-5; TCRdb selects TRBD2, and the lack of DNA leaves this call unchecked. Germline CDR1 is MNHEY and CDR2 is SVGEGT. The CDR3 is 15 amino acids. This CDR3 is CASSPGLADQETQYF.

The chain joins TRBV29-1 to TRBJ2-1. Per germline, CDR1 SQVTM and CDR2 ANQGSEA. The CDR3 contains 15 residues. CDR3 sequence reads: CSVENGLRSYNEQFF.

The chain carries TRBV6-2 or TRBV6-3 and TRBJ1-2. Germline assignment: CDR1 MNHEY and CDR2 SVGEGT. The CDR3 consists of 12 residues. The CDR3 spells CASSFDGYGYTF.

V is TRBV6-5 and J is TRBJ2-7; TCRdb's D gene call, TRBD1, goes unchecked for lack of DNA. The CDR3 sequence is 13 residues long. Germline CDR1 reads MNHEY; CDR2 reads SVGAGI. The CDR3 is CASHAGGRSEQYF.

The gene calls are TRBV6-6 and TRBJ1-2; TCRdb indicates TRBD1, and absent DNA this call remains unverified. CDR1 MNHNY and CDR2 SVGAGI come from the germline V gene (reference sequence). This CDR3 spans 14 amino acids. CDR3 sequence: CASSSKGGDYGYTF.

V usage is TRBV4-2 and J usage is TRBJ1-6. CDR3 length: 13 amino acids. Germline V gene data show CDR1 as LGHNA and CDR2 as YNFKEQ. This CDR3 reads CASSQETNSPLHF.